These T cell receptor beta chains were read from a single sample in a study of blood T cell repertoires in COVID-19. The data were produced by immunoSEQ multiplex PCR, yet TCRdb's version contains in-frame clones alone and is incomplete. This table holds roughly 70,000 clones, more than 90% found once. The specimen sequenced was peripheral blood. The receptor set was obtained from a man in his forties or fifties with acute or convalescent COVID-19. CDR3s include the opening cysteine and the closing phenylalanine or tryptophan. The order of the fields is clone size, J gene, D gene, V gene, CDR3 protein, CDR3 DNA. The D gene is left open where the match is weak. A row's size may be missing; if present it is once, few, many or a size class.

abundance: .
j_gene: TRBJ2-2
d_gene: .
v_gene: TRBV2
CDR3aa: CASSANRVANTGELFF
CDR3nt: TGTGCCAGCAGCGCGAACAGGGTAGCGAACACCGGGGAGCTGTTTTTT

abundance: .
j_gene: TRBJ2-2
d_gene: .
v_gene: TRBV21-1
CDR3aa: CASTKTPPTSGPTGELFF
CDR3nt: TGTGCCAGCACCAAAACACCCCCAACTAGCGGGCCGACCGGGGAGCTGTTTTTT

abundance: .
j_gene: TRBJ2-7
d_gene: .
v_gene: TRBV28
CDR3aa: CASSLAGFNEQYF
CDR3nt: TGTGCCAGCAGTTTGGCGGGGTTCAACGAGCAGTACTTC

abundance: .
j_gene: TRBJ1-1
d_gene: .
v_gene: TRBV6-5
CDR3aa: CASSYSIELNTEAFF
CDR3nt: TGTGCCAGCAGTTACTCTATCGAGTTGAACACTGAAGCTTTCTTT

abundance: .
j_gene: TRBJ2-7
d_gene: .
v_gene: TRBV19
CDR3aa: CASSIGPRGYEQYF
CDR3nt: TGTGCCAGTAGTATAGGTCCGAGAGGCTACGAGCAGTACTTC

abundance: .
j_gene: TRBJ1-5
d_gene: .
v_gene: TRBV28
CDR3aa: CASGGEGHQPQHF
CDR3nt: TGTGCCAGCGGAGGGGAAGGTCATCAGCCCCAGCATTTT

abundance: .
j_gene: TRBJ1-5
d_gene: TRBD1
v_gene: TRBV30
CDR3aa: CAWSAGAGQGSQPQHF
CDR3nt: TGTGCCTGGAGTGCCGGGGCGGGACAGGGAAGTCAGCCCCAGCATTTT

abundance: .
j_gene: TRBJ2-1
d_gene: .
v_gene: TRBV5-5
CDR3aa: CASSLPDNYNEQFF
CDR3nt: TGTGCCAGCAGCTTACCTGACAACTACAATGAGCAGTTCTTC

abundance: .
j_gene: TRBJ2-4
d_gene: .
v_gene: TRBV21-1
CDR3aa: CASSKMAGSLLAKNIQYF
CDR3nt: TGTGCCAGCAGCAAAATGGCAGGGTCTCTTTTGGCCAAAAACATTCAGTACTTC

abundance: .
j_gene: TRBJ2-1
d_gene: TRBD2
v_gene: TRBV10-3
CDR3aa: CAISTSGRDVEQFF
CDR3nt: TGTGCCATCAGCACTAGCGGGAGGGATGTTGAGCAGTTCTTC

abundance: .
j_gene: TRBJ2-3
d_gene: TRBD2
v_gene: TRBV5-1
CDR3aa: CASSIAGGPRDTQYF
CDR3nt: TGCGCCAGCAGCATAGCGGGGGGGCCTCGGGATACGCAGTATTTT

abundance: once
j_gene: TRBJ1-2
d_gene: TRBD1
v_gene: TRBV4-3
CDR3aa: CASSRYGTGGLRGYTF
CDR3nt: TGCGCCAGCAGCCGCTACGGGACAGGGGGCTTACGTGGCTACACCTTC

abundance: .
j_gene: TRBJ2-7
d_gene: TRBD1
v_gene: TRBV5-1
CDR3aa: CASSLAPGQGYEQYF
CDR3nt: TGCGCCAGCAGCTTGGCCCCGGGACAGGGGTACGAGCAGTACTTC

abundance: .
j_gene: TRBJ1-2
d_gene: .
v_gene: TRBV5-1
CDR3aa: CASSFRQAGSGYTF
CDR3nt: TGCGCCAGCAGCTTCCGGCAAGCAGGATCTGGCTACACCTTC

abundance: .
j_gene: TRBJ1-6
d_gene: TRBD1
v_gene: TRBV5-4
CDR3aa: CASTRTGVSNSPLHF
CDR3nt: TGTGCCAGCACCCGGACAGGGGTATCAAATTCACCCCTCCACTTT

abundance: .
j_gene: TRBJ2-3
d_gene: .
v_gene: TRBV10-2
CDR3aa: CASRPEGGTDTQYF
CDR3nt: TGCGCCAGCAGACCCGAGGGGGGCACAGATACGCAGTATTTT

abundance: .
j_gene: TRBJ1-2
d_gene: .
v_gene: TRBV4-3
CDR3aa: CASSQDRFNYGYTF
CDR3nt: TGCGCCAGCAGCCAAGATCGGTTTAACTATGGCTACACCTTC

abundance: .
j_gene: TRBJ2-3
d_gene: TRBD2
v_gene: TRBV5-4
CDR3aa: CASSLAGGRDTQYF
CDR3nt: TGTGCCAGCAGCTTGGCCGGGGGGAGGGATACGCAGTATTTT

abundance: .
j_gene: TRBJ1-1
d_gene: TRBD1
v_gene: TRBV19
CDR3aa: CASSTSGDRAFF
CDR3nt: TGTGCCAGTAGTACCAGTGGGGACAGAGCTTTCTTT

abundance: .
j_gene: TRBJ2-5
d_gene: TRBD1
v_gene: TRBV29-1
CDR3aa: CSDRQGGETQYF
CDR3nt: TGCAGCGACCGACAGGGCGGAGAGACCCAGTACTTC

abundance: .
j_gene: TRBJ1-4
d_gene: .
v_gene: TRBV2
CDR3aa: CANLDHEKLFF
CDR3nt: TGTGCCAATCTAGACCATGAAAAACTGTTTTTT

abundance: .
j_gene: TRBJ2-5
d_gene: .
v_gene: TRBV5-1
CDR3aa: CASSLGQAQETQYF
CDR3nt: TGCGCCAGCAGCTTGGGACAGGCCCAGGAGACCCAGTACTTC

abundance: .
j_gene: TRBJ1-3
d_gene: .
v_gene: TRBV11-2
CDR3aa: CASSSQTGSSGNTIYF
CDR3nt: TGTGCCAGCAGCTCTCAAACGGGAAGCTCCGGAAACACCATATATTTT

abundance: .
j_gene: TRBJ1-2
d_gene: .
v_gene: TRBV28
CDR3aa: CASTRPQGSRGYTF
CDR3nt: TGTGCCAGCACCCGACCCCAGGGTTCGCGTGGCTACACCTTC

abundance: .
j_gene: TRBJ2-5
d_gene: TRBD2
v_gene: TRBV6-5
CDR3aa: CASSTGGYGETQYF
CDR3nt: TGTGCCAGCAGTACGGGGGGGTACGGGGAGACCCAGTACTTC

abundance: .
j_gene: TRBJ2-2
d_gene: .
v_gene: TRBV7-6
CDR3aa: CASSPSLGNTGELFF
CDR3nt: TGTGCCAGCAGCCCTAGCCTCGGGAACACCGGGGAGCTGTTTTTT

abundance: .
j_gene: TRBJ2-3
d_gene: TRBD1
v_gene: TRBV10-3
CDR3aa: CATGQGTDTQYF
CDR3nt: TGTGCCACCGGACAGGGCACAGATACGCAGTATTTT

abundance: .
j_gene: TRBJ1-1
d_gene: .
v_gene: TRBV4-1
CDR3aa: CASSQVRRQTNTEAFF
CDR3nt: TGCGCCAGCAGCCAAGTTCGGCGGCAGACCAACACTGAAGCTTTCTTT

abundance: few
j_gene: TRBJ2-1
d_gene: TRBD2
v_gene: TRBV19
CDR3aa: CASSRLAGDNEQFF
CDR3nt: TGTGCCAGTAGTAGACTAGCGGGCGACAATGAGCAGTTCTTC

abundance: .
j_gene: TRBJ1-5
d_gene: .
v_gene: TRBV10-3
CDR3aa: CAISTGSNNQPQHF
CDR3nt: TGTGCCATCAGCACAGGGTCCAACAATCAGCCCCAGCATTTT

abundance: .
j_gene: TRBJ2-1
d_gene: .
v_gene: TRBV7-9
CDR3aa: CASSLSTGNEQFF
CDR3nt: TGTGCCAGCAGCTTAAGTACAGGGAATGAGCAGTTCTTC

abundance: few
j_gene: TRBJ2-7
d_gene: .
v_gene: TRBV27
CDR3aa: CASSPYRSSYEQYF
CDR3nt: TGTGCCAGCAGTCCTTACAGGAGCTCCTACGAGCAGTACTTC

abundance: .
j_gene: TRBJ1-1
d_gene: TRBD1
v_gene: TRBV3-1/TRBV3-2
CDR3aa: CASSQETGFGEAFF
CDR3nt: TGTGCCAGCAGCCAAGAGACAGGGTTTGGTGAAGCTTTCTTT

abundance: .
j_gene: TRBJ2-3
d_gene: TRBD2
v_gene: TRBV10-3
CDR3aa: CAISESLRLAGTTDTQYF
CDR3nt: TGTGCCATCAGTGAGTCCCTCCGACTAGCGGGGACCACAGATACGCAGTATTTT

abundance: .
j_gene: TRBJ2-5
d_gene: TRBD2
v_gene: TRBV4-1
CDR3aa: CASSQFVAGGGQETQYF
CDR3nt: TGCGCCAGCAGCCAATTTGTAGCGGGGGGCGGTCAAGAGACCCAGTACTTC

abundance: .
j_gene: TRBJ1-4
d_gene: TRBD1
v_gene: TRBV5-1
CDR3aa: CASSRGQGFEKLFF
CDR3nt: TGCGCCAGCAGCCGGGGACAGGGCTTTGAAAAACTGTTTTTT

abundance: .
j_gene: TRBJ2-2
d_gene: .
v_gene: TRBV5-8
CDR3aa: CASSIRHSNTGELFF
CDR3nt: TGTGCCAGCAGCATCCGACACTCGAACACCGGGGAGCTGTTTTTT

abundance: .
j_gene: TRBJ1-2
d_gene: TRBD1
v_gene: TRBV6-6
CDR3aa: CASSYQGRGDFYGYTF
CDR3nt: TGTGCCAGCAGTTACCAGGGCAGGGGGGACTTCTATGGCTACACCTTC

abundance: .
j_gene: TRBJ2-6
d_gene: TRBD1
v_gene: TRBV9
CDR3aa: CASSSRTGRELANVLTF
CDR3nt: TGTGCCAGCAGCTCCAGGACAGGGCGAGAATTGGCCAACGTCCTGACTTTC

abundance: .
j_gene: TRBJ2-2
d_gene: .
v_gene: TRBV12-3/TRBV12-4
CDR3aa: CASSFREAGELFF
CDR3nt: TGTGCCAGCAGTTTTCGAGAGGCCGGGGAGCTGTTTTTT